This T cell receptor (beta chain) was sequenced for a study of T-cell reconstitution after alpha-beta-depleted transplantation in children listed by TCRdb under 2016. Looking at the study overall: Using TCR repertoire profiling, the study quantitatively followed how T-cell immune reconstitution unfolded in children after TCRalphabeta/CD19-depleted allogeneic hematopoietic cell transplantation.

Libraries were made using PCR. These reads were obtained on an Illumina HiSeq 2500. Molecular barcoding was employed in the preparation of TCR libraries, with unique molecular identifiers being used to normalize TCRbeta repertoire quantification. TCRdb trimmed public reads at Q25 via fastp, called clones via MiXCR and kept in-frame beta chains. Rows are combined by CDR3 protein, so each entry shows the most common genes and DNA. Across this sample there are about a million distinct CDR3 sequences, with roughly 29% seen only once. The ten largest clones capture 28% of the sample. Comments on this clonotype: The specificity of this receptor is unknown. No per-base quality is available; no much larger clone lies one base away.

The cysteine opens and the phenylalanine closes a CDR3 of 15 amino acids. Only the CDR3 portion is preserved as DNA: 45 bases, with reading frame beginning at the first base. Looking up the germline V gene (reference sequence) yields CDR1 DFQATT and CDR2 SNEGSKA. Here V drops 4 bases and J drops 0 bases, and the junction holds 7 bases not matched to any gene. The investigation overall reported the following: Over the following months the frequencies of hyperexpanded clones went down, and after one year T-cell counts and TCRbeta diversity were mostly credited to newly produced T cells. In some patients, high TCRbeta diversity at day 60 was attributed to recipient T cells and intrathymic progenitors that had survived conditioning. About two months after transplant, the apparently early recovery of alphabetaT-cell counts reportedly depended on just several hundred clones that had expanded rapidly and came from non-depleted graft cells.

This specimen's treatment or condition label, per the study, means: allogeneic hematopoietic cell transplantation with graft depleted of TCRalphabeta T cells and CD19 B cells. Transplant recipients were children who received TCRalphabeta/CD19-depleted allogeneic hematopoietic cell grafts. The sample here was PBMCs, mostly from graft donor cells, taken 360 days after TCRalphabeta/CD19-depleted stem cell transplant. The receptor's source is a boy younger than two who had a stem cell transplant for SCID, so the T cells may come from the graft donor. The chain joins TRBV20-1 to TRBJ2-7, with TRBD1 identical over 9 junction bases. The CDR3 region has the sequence CSAIGGTGYSYEQYF. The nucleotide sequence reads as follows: TGCAGTGCTATTGGGGGGACAGGGTACTCCTACGAGCAGTACTTC.